The rows below give T cell receptor beta chains drawn from one sample of a study of Graves' ophthalmopathy and Graves' hyperthyroidism. MiXCR was run by TCRdb on the multiplex PCR reads, yielding one entry per CDR3 protein. The sample lists 650,000 to 900,000 distinct CDR3 sequences; roughly 41% were seen once. The specimen sequenced was peripheral blood. The receptor set was obtained from an adult man with Graves' ophthalmopathy. Both conserved end residues are part of each CDR3. D genes are given only for firm matches. Clone sizes are given selectively: once, few, many, or a class where the clone is expanded.

D gene,V gene,J gene,clone size,CDR3 DNA,CDR3 protein
TRBD1,TRBV29-1,TRBJ2-6,NA,TGCAGCGTTGCCTCGACAGGGTCTGGGGCCAACGTCCTGACTTTC,CSVASTGSGANVLTF
NA,TRBV10-3,TRBJ1-3,NA,TGTGCCATCAGTGAATGGGACGGCTCTGGAAACACCATATATTTT,CAISEWDGSGNTIYF
TRBD1,TRBV6-6,TRBJ2-7,NA,TGTGCCAGCAGTTATCCCCGGACAGGGTTCTCCTACGAGCAGTACTTC,CASSYPRTGFSYEQYF
NA,TRBV5-8,TRBJ1-6,many,TGTGCCAGCAGCCACCAGCTCAAATCACCCCTCCACTTT,CASSHQLKSPLHF
TRBD2,TRBV20-1,TRBJ2-1,few,TGCAGTGCTTCTAGCGGTGGGGCCTACAATGAGCAGTTCTTC,CSASSGGAYNEQFF
TRBD1,TRBV24-1,TRBJ2-2,few,TGTGCCACCACTGCGAGGACAGGGGGCAACACCGGGGAGCTGTTTTTT,CATTARTGGNTGELFF
TRBD1,TRBV7-3,TRBJ1-2,NA,TGTGCCAGCAGCTTAACCACGGCAGGGGGCGATGGCTACACCTTC,CASSLTTAGGDGYTF
TRBD1,TRBV7-2,TRBJ1-2,few,TGTGCCAGCTCACCGGGGACAGATACTAACTATGGCTACACCTTC,CASSPGTDTNYGYTF
NA,TRBV2,TRBJ1-2,NA,TGTGCCAGCAGCCTTCAGCCTGACTATGGCTACACCTTC,CASSLQPDYGYTF
NA,TRBV29-1,TRBJ1-1,many,TGCAGCGCTGGGGGGCCCACTGAAGCTTTCTTT,CSAGGPTEAFF
TRBD1,TRBV2,TRBJ1-5,many,TGTGCCAGCAGCCCCGGGACAGGGAACAATCAGCCCCAGCATTTT,CASSPGTGNNQPQHF
TRBD1,TRBV15,TRBJ1-2,NA,TGTGCCACCAGCAAGGGGGCGGCCTATGGCTACACCTTC,CATSKGAAYGYTF
TRBD1,TRBV7-9,TRBJ2-7,many,TGTGCCAGCAGCGCCCGGGACAGGAAAGCCTACGAGCAGTACTTC,CASSARDRKAYEQYF
NA,TRBV6-2/TRBV6-3,TRBJ2-7,NA,TGTGCCAGCACGGCAGAGGCAACCTACGAGCAGTACTTC,CASTAEATYEQYF
NA,TRBV7-2,TRBJ1-3,few,TGTGCCAGCAGCTTATCCCCTTCAGGGGTTGGAAACACCATATATTTT,CASSLSPSGVGNTIYF
NA,TRBV10-2,TRBJ1-5,NA,TGCGCCAGCAGTAACAGGAGGCAGGGCGCTAATCAGCCCCAGCATTTT,CASSNRRQGANQPQHF
NA,TRBV25-1,TRBJ2-2,few,TGTGCCAGCAGTGATCAGGGGCCTCAAGGGGAGCTGTTTTTT,CASSDQGPQGELFF
NA,TRBV10-3,TRBJ1-1,NA,TGTGCCAGCACTGATATCCTCGGGGAAGCTTTCTTT,CASTDILGEAFF
TRBD1,TRBV7-9,TRBJ2-7,few,TGTGCCAGCAGGATAGCCGGGACAGGGCCCTACGAGCAGTACTTC,CASRIAGTGPYEQYF
NA,TRBV25-1,TRBJ2-3,NA,TGTGCCAGCAGCCTGGGACGAGAGCAGCCCCAGTATTTT,CASSLGREQPQYF
NA,TRBV12-3/TRBV12-4,TRBJ1-1,few,TGTGCCAGCACCATGGGGGGTACTGAAGCTTTCTTT,CASTMGGTEAFF
NA,TRBV29-1,TRBJ2-6,NA,TGCAGCGTTGGAAAGGGCAACGTCCTGACTTTC,CSVGKGNVLTF
NA,TRBV7-9,TRBJ2-3,NA,TGTGCCAGCAGCTTAACAAGGTCGAACACAGATACGCAGTATTTT,CASSLTRSNTDTQYF
NA,TRBV7-8,TRBJ2-2,NA,TGTGCCAGCAGCTTAACTGGGGGGATGTTAAAGACCGGGGAGCTGTTTTTT,CASSLTGGMLKTGELFF
NA,TRBV20-1,TRBJ1-1,many,TGCAGTGCAACGTCTGACAGGCCGGGGGAAGCTTTCTTT,CSATSDRPGEAFF
TRBD2,TRBV24-1,TRBJ2-1,NA,TGTGCCACCAGTGCCCATAGCGGGAGTAATAGTCTTGAGCAGTTCTTC,CATSAHSGSNSLEQFF
NA,TRBV7-6,TRBJ1-6,many,TGTGCCAGCACCCGCCTGGCAGGGTACAGAGATTCACCCCTCCACTTT,CASTRLAGYRDSPLHF
NA,TRBV5-4,TRBJ1-2,NA,TGTGCCAGCAGCTTGATTGGGGGGCAAAGTGGCTACACCTTC,CASSLIGGQSGYTF
NA,TRBV14,TRBJ1-1,many,TGTGCCAGCAGCGAACACCGGGCCCTTGAAGCTTTCTTT,CASSEHRALEAFF
NA,TRBV25-1,TRBJ2-2,few,TGTGCCAGCTCGGTACCGACGAACACCGGGGAGCTGTTTTTT,CASSVPTNTGELFF
TRBD1,TRBV29-1,TRBJ2-6,NA,TGCAGCGTACCCGGACAGGAGCTCTCTGGGGCCAACGTCCTGACTTTC,CSVPGQELSGANVLTF
NA,TRBV24-1,TRBJ1-4,NA,TGTGCCACCAGTGATATAGGGGTATCTAATGAAAAACTGTTTTTT,CATSDIGVSNEKLFF
NA,TRBV10-3,TRBJ2-3,few,TGTGCCATCAGGACAGGATCAGATACGCAGTATTTT,CAIRTGSDTQYF
TRBD1,TRBV20-1,TRBJ1-1,many,TGCAGTGCGCAACCGCGGACAGGGGCAAAAGCTTTCTTT,CSAQPRTGAKAFF
NA,TRBV4-1,TRBJ2-7,NA,TGCGCCAGCAGCCAAAGAGGAGGGCAGGCGACCTACTACGAGCAGTACTTC,CASSQRGGQATYYEQYF
TRBD1,TRBV20-1,TRBJ1-5,few,TGCAGTGCTAGGAGGGGACAGTTTGCCAATCAGCCCCAGCATTTT,CSARRGQFANQPQHF
TRBD2,TRBV2,TRBJ2-5,many,TGTGCCAGCACTCTCCCCGGCGGGGGTGTTGAGACCCAGTACTTC,CASTLPGGGVETQYF
TRBD2,TRBV15,TRBJ2-7,many,TGTGCCACCAGCAGAGCTAGCGGGGATGACTGGGAGCAGTACTTC,CATSRASGDDWEQYF
TRBD2,TRBV7-3,TRBJ2-5,NA,TGTGCCAGCAGCTACACGGGAGGGCCGGAGACCCAGTACTTC,CASSYTGGPETQYF
NA,TRBV29-1,TRBJ2-7,many,TGCAGCGTTGAACCACAGGGAAACGAGCAGTACTTC,CSVEPQGNEQYF
TRBD2,TRBV25-1,TRBJ2-2,NA,TGTGCCAGCAGACGGACTAGCGGGGGGGCTTTCACCGGGGAGCTGTTTTTT,CASRRTSGGAFTGELFF
NA,TRBV20-1,TRBJ2-7,many,TGCAGTGCTAGAGATCGGTTCGGCTACGAGCAGTACTTC,CSARDRFGYEQYF
NA,TRBV29-1,TRBJ2-7,once,TGCAGCGTTGAAGACCCGGGACGCCTAGCCTACGAGCAGTACTTC,CSVEDPGRLAYEQYF
TRBD1,TRBV2,TRBJ1-2,many,TGTGCCAGCGGGACAGGAGAAATCTATGGCTACACCTTC,CASGTGEIYGYTF
NA,TRBV6-1,TRBJ1-1,few,TGTGCCAGCACCTCGGATAGGTACACTGAAGCTTTCTTT,CASTSDRYTEAFF
NA,TRBV5-6,TRBJ1-1,NA,TGTGCCAGCGTTGAACGAGGGGGCACTGAAGCTTTCTTT,CASVERGGTEAFF
TRBD1,TRBV10-3,TRBJ1-2,many,TGTGCCATCAGTGATAACAGGGGGCGCGTCAGTGGCTACACCTTC,CAISDNRGRVSGYTF
NA,TRBV20-1,TRBJ2-5,NA,TGCAGTGCTCCTCCAAGGACAGCAGAGACCCAGTACTTC,CSAPPRTAETQYF
TRBD2,TRBV20-1,TRBJ2-7,few,TGCAGTGCAGAAGCCGGGACTAGCGCTACATACGAGCAGTACTTC,CSAEAGTSATYEQYF
TRBD1,TRBV29-1,TRBJ1-2,NA,TGCAGCAAGAAGACAGGGGGCGCGGATGGCTACACCTTC,CSKKTGGADGYTF
TRBD1,TRBV7-3,TRBJ2-5,NA,TGTGCCAGCAGACTCACCGGGACAGGGGGAGAGACCCAGTACTTC,CASRLTGTGGETQYF
NA,TRBV5-1,TRBJ2-7,NA,TGCGCCAGCCGTATCTCCGGGGCGTACGAGCAGTACTTC,CASRISGAYEQYF
TRBD2,TRBV10-3,TRBJ2-2,NA,TGTGCCATCAGTGATCCTAGCGGGAGGCCCACCGGGGAGCTGTTTTTT,CAISDPSGRPTGELFF
NA,TRBV24-1,TRBJ1-5,once,TGTGCCACGCGGCGGGGATACAATCAGCCCCAGCATTTT,CATRRGYNQPQHF
NA,TRBV24-1,TRBJ1-5,NA,TGTGCCAGCAGTACAGGGACACAACCCCAGCATTTT,CASSTGTQPQHF
NA,TRBV7-2,TRBJ1-2,many,TGTGCCAGCAGCCCGTTGGCCGTCTATGGCTACACCTTC,CASSPLAVYGYTF
NA,TRBV7-9,TRBJ2-7,NA,TGTGCCAGCAGCTTAATAGCCGGGGAGCTAAACGAGCAGTACTTC,CASSLIAGELNEQYF
TRBD2,TRBV15,TRBJ2-7,many,TGTGCCACCAGCAGAGATACCCTATTGTTAGCGGGAGTGTACGAGCAGTACTTC,CATSRDTLLLAGVYEQYF
TRBD1,TRBV20-1,TRBJ1-2,NA,TGCAGTGCTAGAGGCCTAGGGACAGGCCCCCTACTATATGGCTACACCTTC,CSARGLGTGPLLYGYTF
NA,TRBV12-3/TRBV12-4,TRBJ2-7,NA,TGTGCCAGCACTCAGACAGGTACCTACGAGCAGTACTTC,CASTQTGTYEQYF